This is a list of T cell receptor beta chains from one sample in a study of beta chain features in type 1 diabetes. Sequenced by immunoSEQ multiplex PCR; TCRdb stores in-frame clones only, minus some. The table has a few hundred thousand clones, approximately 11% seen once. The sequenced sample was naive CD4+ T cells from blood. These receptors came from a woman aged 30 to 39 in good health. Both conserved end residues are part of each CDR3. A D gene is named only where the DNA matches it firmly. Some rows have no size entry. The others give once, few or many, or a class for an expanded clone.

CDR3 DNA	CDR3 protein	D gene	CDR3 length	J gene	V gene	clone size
TGTGCCAGCAGCTTAGCGGGACTGAACACCGGGGAGCTGTTTTTT	CASSLAGLNTGELFF	NA	15	TRBJ2-2	TRBV7-9	NA
TGTGCTAGTGGTTCGTGGGAGGATACGCAGTATTTT	CASGSWEDTQYF	NA	12	TRBJ2-3	TRBV12-5	few
TGCGCCAGCAGCCCTCCGGGACTAGGTAGTCACAATGAGCAGTTCTTC	CASSPPGLGSHNEQFF	TRBD2	16	TRBJ2-1	TRBV5-1	NA
TGTGCCAGCAGCCAAGCGGCAAAGTGGGGCCACGAGACCCAGTACTTC	CASSQAAKWGHETQYF	NA	16	TRBJ2-5	TRBV14	few
TGTGCCAGCAGCCCTGTCAGGGATGGTCAGCCCCAGCATTTT	CASSPVRDGQPQHF	NA	14	TRBJ1-5	TRBV7-6	NA
TGTGCCAGCAGCTTATCAGGGGGAGAGACCCAGTACTTC	CASSLSGGETQYF	TRBD1	13	TRBJ2-5	TRBV7-2	few
TGTGCCAGCAGTGAGGGGCTCACAGATACGCAGTATTTT	CASSEGLTDTQYF	NA	13	TRBJ2-3	TRBV2	few
TGCGCCAGCAGCGGCGGGACTTCCAATGAGCAGTTCTTC	CASSGGTSNEQFF	NA	13	TRBJ2-1	TRBV5-1	NA
TGTGCCAGCAGCTTAGGTAGCTGGGAGTCAGGGGATGAGCAGTTCTTC	CASSLGSWESGDEQFF	NA	16	TRBJ2-1	TRBV11-3	NA
TGTGCCAGCTCACCTCCCGGGACAGGGGGCCGGAACACCGGGGAGCTGTTTTTT	CASSPPGTGGRNTGELFF	TRBD1	18	TRBJ2-2	TRBV18	NA
TGCAGCGTTGACGGACCCCTTGGGCGGGGTATCGACAATGAGCAGTTCTTC	CSVDGPLGRGIDNEQFF	NA	17	TRBJ2-1	TRBV29-1	NA
TGTGCCACCAGCAGAGATCAGGGGACACAAGAGACCCAGTACTTC	CATSRDQGTQETQYF	NA	15	TRBJ2-5	TRBV15	NA
TGTGCCAGCAGCTTACCCCAGGGTCTCCAAGAGACCCAGTACTTC	CASSLPQGLQETQYF	NA	15	TRBJ2-5	TRBV11-1	NA
TGTGCCAGCAGCCCGGGGAGCTCCTACGAGCAGTACTTC	CASSPGSSYEQYF	NA	13	TRBJ2-7	TRBV6-5	few
TGCGCCAGCCGCTCCGTGGGAGCGGCTTACAATGAGCAGTTCTTC	CASRSVGAAYNEQFF	NA	15	TRBJ2-1	TRBV4-3	NA
TGTGCCTCACAGACAGGGGACCAAGAGACCCAGTACTTC	CASQTGDQETQYF	TRBD1	13	TRBJ2-5	TRBV30	NA
TGCGCCAGCAGCCCTACAGCGGGGGCGAACACCGGGGAGCTGTTTTTT	CASSPTAGANTGELFF	TRBD2	16	TRBJ2-2	TRBV5-1	few
TGCGCCAGCAGTGAGCGCGGAGGGGACCTGTGGTACTTC	CASSERGGDLWYF	NA	13	TRBJ2-7	TRBV5-1	NA
TGTGCCAGCTCACCCGCGGAGACCCAGTACTTC	CASSPAETQYF	NA	11	TRBJ2-5	TRBV18	NA
TGTGCCAGCAGCTATGACAGGGCTAGCGAGCAGTACTTC	CASSYDRASEQYF	TRBD1	13	TRBJ2-7	TRBV7-2	few
TGTGCCAGCAGCTTACAGGGGCCGGGCAATCAGCCCCAGCATTTT	CASSLQGPGNQPQHF	NA	15	TRBJ1-5	TRBV7-2	few
TGTGCCAGCAGTTTACGACTAGCGGATTACAATGAGCAGTTCTTC	CASSLRLADYNEQFF	TRBD2	15	TRBJ2-1	TRBV7-3	NA
TGCGCCAGCAGCTTGAGAGTAGGGGGCGAGCAGTACTTC	CASSLRVGGEQYF	NA	13	TRBJ2-7	TRBV5-1	few
TGTGCCACCACCGGGACAGGGTTCGATGAGCAGTTCTTC	CATTGTGFDEQFF	TRBD1	13	TRBJ2-1	TRBV28	NA
TGCGCCAGCAGCCCCCGAGGGGCGGGGACCTCCTACAATGAGCAGTTCTTC	CASSPRGAGTSYNEQFF	NA	17	TRBJ2-1	TRBV4-3	few
TGTGCCAGCAGCGTAAGTGGGGCCGGAAGCTACGAGCAGTACTTC	CASSVSGAGSYEQYF	NA	15	TRBJ2-7	TRBV9	few
TGTGCCACCAGCCACTACGACGGGGAGCTGTTTTTT	CATSHYDGELFF	NA	12	TRBJ2-2	TRBV15	NA
TGTGCCAGCTCATTGGACAGCCTCCATTTTAATGAAAAACTGTTTTTT	CASSLDSLHFNEKLFF	NA	16	TRBJ1-4	TRBV18	NA
TGTGCCAGCAGCGTCACAGGGCTGGCAGATACGCAGTATTTT	CASSVTGLADTQYF	NA	14	TRBJ2-3	TRBV7-2	few
TGCAGTGCTAGGTCGGGGGAGACCCAGTACTTC	CSARSGETQYF	NA	11	TRBJ2-5	TRBV20-1	NA
TGTGCCATCAGTGACTTCGAGGGACAGGGAGATGGCTACACCTTC	CAISDFEGQGDGYTF	TRBD1	15	TRBJ1-2	TRBV10-3	NA
TGTGCCAGCAGCAATTTTGCGGTATGGAACGAGCAGTACTTC	CASSNFAVWNEQYF	NA	14	TRBJ2-7	TRBV21-1	few
TGTGCCAGCACCCTCCGTAGGAACACTGAAGCTTTCTTT	CASTLRRNTEAFF	NA	13	TRBJ1-1	TRBV28	NA
TGTGCCAGCAGCCGGGACAGGGATACAGATACGCAGTATTTT	CASSRDRDTDTQYF	TRBD1	14	TRBJ2-3	TRBV2	NA
TGTGCCAGCAGCTTGGAGACTAGCGCGTACAATGAGCAGTTCTTC	CASSLETSAYNEQFF	TRBD2	15	TRBJ2-1	TRBV5-4	NA
TGTGCCAGCAGCGTCTCCTTGCTAGACTCTGGAAACACCATATATTTT	CASSVSLLDSGNTIYF	NA	16	TRBJ1-3	TRBV9	few
TGCGCCAGCAGTCAATCGAATTTTATGCAGGGGCCCGACTATGGCTACACCTTC	CASSQSNFMQGPDYGYTF	NA	18	TRBJ1-2	TRBV23-1	NA
TGTGCCAGCATCCTACACTACGAGCAGTACTTC	CASILHYEQYF	NA	11	TRBJ2-7	TRBV2	few
TGTGCCTGGGGCGGAGCAGGGCAGCCCCAGCATTTT	CAWGGAGQPQHF	NA	12	TRBJ1-5	TRBV30	few
TGCAGCGTTTATGCGGGAGCGAACACCGGGGAGCTGTTTTTT	CSVYAGANTGELFF	TRBD2	14	TRBJ2-2	TRBV29-1	NA
TGTGCCAGCAGTGACAGGGCCTATGGCTACACCTTC	CASSDRAYGYTF	TRBD1	12	TRBJ1-2	TRBV6-5	NA
TGCAGCGTTGACGGGACTAGCGGGAATGACGAGCAGTTCTTC	CSVDGTSGNDEQFF	TRBD2	14	TRBJ2-1	TRBV29-1	NA